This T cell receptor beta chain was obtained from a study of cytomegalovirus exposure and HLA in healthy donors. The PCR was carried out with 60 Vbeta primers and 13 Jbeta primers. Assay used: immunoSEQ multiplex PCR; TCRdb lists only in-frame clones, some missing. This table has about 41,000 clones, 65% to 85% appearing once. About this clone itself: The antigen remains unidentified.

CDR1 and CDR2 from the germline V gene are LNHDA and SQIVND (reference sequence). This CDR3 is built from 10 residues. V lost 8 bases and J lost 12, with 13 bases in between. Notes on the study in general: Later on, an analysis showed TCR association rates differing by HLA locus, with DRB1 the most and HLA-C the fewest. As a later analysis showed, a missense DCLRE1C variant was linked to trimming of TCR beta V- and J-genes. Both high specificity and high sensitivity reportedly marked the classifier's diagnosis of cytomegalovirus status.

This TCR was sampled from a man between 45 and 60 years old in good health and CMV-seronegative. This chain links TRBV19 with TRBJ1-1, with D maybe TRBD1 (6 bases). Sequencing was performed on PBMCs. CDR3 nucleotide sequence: TGTGCCAGTGCAGGGGCGAAGACTTTCTTT. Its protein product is CASAGAKTFF.